This record looks at one T cell receptor beta chain sequence and its context. The CDR3 is 13 residues long. J lost 3 bases, V lost 5 bases, and 3 bases had no gene match. The germline V gene has CDR1 MNHNY and CDR2 SVGAGI (reference sequence). Sequencing was performed with immunoSEQ multiplex PCR; in TCRdb, only in-frame clones are kept and a portion is missing. The profile shows fewer than 350,000 clones, roughly 87% of them singletons. This sample was taken from a study of shared clonotypes between healthy human individuals. Overall study context: Donors were two women and a few men aged 18 to 49.

Sequencing was done on a sample of memory CD8+ T cells sorted from blood. Subset here: CD45RO+ cells pooled with CCR7-negative TemRA cells. This sequence was found in a man younger than 35 in good health. The V gene is TRBV6-6, the J gene TRBJ1-2; 7 bases are a match to TRBD1. The CDR3 protein is CASSPGTDYGYTF. The CDR3 DNA reads TGTGCCAGCAGTCCAGGGACAGACTATGGCTACACCTTC.